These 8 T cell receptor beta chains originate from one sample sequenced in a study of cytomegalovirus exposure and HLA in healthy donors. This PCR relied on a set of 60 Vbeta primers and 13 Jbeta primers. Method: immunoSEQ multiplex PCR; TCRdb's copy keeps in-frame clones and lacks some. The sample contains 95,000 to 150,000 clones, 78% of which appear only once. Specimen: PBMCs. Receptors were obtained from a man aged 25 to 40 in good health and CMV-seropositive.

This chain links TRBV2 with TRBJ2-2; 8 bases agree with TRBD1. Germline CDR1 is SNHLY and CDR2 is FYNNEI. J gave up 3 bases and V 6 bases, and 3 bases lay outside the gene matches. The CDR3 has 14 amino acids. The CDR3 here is CASSWTGHTGELFF. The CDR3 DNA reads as TGTGCCAGCAGCTGGACAGGGCACACCGGGGAGCTGTTTTTT.

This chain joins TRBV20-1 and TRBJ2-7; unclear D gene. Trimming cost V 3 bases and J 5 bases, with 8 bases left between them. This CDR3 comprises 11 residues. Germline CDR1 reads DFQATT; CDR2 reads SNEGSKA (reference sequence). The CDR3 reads CSASPSHEQYF. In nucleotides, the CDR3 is TGCAGTGCTAGCCCGTCCCACGAGCAGTACTTC.

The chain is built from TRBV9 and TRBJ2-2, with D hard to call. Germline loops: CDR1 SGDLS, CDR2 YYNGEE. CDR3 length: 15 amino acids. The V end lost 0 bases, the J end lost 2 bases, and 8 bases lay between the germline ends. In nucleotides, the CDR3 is TGTGCCAGCAGCGTAGGTGGCGGTAACACCGGGGAGCTGTTTTTT. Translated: CASSVGGGNTGELFF.

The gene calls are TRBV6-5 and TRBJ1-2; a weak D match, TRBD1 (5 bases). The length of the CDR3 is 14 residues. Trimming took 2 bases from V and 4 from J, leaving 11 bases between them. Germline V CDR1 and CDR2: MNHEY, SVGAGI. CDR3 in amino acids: CASSYSRVPYGYTF. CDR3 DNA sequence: TGTGCCAGCAGTTACAGCAGGGTACCCTATGGCTACACCTTC.

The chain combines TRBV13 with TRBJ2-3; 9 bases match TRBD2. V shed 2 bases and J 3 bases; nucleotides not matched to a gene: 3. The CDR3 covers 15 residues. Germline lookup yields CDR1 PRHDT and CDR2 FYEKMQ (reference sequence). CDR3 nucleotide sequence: TGTGCCAGCAGCTTAAATAGCGGGAGAACAGATACGCAGTATTTT. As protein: CASSLNSGRTDTQYF.

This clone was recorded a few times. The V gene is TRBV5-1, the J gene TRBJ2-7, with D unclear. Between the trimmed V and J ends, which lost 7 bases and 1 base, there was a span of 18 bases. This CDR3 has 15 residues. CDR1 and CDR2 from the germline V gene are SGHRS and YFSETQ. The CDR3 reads CASAPDRVPSYEQYF. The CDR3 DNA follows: TGCGCCAGCGCTCCTGACCGGGTCCCTTCCTACGAGCAGTACTTC.

CDR3 amino acids: CASSYSFQGTYEQYF. Here the CDR3 DNA reads TGTGCCAGCAGTTACTCGTTCCAGGGCACCTACGAGCAGTACTTC. This sequence joins TRBV6-5 and TRBJ2-7; a weak D match, TRBD1 (5 bases). Germline V gives CDR1 MNHEY, CDR2 SVGAGI. The CDR3 is 15 residues long. Trimming left V 0 bases short and J 2 bases short, with 11 bases between.

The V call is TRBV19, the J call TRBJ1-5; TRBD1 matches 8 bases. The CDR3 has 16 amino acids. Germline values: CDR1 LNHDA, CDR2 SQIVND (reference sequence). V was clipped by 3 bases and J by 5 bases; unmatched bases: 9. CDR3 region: CASSMILTGGYQPQHF. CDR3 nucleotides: TGTGCCAGTAGTATGATTTTAACAGGGGGGTATCAGCCCCAGCATTTT.